Listed below are T cell receptor beta chains from one sample, sequenced in a study of beta chain features in type 1 diabetes. Measured with immunoSEQ multiplex PCR; TCRdb has only the in-frame clones, and not every one. The sample holds about 150,000 clones; roughly 50% are singletons and the top ten take around 0.45%. Sequencing was performed on Tregs from blood. Source of these receptors: a man aged 18 to 30 in good health. CDR3s include the opening cysteine and the closing phenylalanine or tryptophan. A clone size is listed for some rows: how often the clone was seen (once, few, many), or a class if it is expanded.

TRBV28	14	NA	TRBJ1-2	CASSLWEENYGYTF
TRBV6-1	13	NA	NA	CATRETTYYEQYF
TRBV28	16	NA	TRBJ2-7	CASSAPRDRSSYEQYF
TRBV18	18	NA	TRBJ2-7	CASSPKTSGQTLSYEQYF
TRBV19	16	NA	TRBJ1-1	CASSIDLQGTNTEAFF
TRBV6-1	15	NA	TRBJ1-2	CASSSEGAFGYGYTF
TRBV9	14	NA	TRBJ1-6	CASGPQGRGSPLHF
TRBV28	16	NA	TRBJ2-1	CASSTVSGREYNEQFF
TRBV5-1	15	few	TRBJ1-1	CASSARGQGNTEAFF
TRBV19	13	NA	TRBJ2-1	CASIKGGDNEQFF
TRBV29-1	11	NA	TRBJ1-1	CSVYMNTEAFF
TRBV7-9	14	NA	TRBJ1-2	CASSSGWRGYGYTF
TRBV29-1	13	NA	TRBJ2-5	CSVRTGPEGTQYF
TRBV4-1	14	few	TRBJ1-2	CASSQAPGGYGYTF
TRBV4-2	20	NA	TRBJ2-5	CASSRLGLAGGPRRLETQYF
TRBV7-3	16	NA	TRBJ2-1	CASSLGWSSGYNEQFF
TRBV10-3	14	few	TRBJ1-6	CAITPGQDHSPLHF
TRBV7-9	15	once	TRBJ2-1	CASSTSGGVFNEQFF
TRBV11-3	13	NA	TRBJ2-4	CASSTQPTHIQYF
TRBV7-2	18	NA	TRBJ2-7	CASSLVKGSVVAGNEQYF
TRBV6-1	15	NA	TRBJ2-2	CASSSGTTNTGELFF
TRBV7-9	15	NA	TRBJ1-2	CASSHSGGDRDGYTF
TRBV27	17	NA	TRBJ1-4	CASSPRQGWVTNEKLFF
TRBV7-2	14	NA	TRBJ2-3	CASSLAWGDSPQYF
TRBV19	16	NA	TRBJ1-5	CASSMRQGAPAQPQHF
TRBV30	13	NA	NA	CAWSIDRTYEQYF
TRBV5-4	13	NA	TRBJ2-2	CASSQGQTGELFF
TRBV7-2	13	NA	TRBJ2-7	CASSSPTSYEQYF
TRBV10-3	15	once	TRBJ2-3	CAISVQAGGSDTQYF
TRBV5-4	17	few	TRBJ2-1	CASSPQPLGVLSAEQFF
TRBV29-1	13	NA	TRBJ1-5	CSAVQGSNQPQHF